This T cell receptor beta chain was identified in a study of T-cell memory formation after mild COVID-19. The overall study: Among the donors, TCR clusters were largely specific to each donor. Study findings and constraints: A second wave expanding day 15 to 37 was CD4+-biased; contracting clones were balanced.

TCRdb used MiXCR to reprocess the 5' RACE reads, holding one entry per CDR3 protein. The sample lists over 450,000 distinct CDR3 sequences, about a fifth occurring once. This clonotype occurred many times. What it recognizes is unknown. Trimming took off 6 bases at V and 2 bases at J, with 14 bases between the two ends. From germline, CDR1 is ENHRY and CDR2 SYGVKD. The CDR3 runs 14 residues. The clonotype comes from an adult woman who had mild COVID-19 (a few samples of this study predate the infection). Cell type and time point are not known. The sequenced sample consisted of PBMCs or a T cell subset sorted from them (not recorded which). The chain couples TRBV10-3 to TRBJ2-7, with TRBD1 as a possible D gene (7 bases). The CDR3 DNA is TGTGCCATCAGCGCAGGGGGGCGGACCTACGAGCAGTACTTC. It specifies CAISAGGRTYEQYF.